This T cell receptor (beta chain) derives from a study of blood T cell repertoires in COVID-19 (dated by TCRdb to between 2020 and 2021). In the study overall: Samples covering the acute and convalescent phases of COVID-19 were provided by collaborators in the United States, Italy and Spain. The material from the prospective study consisted of cDNA or gDNA derived from T cells, B-cell-depleted T cells, or PBMCs. The dataset comprised deeply sampled blood TCRbeta repertoires from subjects exposed to, actively infected with, or recovered from COVID-19. The repertoires were released in a freely available public database intended as a resource for research on the immune response to SARS-CoV-2. Samples came from the ongoing ImmuneRACE study (first 160 participants) plus 1,254 subjects from 6 global collaborators. The sample metadata nearly always contained a de-identified subject ID, COVID-19 status, age in years and sex. Where available, HLA class I and class II types were obtained from metadata supplied by the sample provider rather than from assay-based typing. Beyond this particular receptor, the publication reports: How much clinical and demographic metadata was included differed by source and by participant, and the metadata was provided uncurated.

V and J are trimmed by 5 bases and 8 bases, and the gene matches miss 8 bases of the junction. Taken from the germline V gene, the CDR1 and CDR2 loops are SGHTA and FQGNSA. There are 15 amino acids in the CDR3, from cysteine to phenylalanine inclusive. The DNA shown is the 45-base CDR3, in frame from base 1. The immunoSEQ Assay, a bias-controlled multiplex PCR, was used to amplify TCRbeta CDR3 regions from genomic DNA. From the authors' description of their analysis: The number of nucleated cells in each sample was estimated from the amplification of reference gene primers within the assay. To quantify the absolute abundance of each unique TCRbeta CDR3 rearrangement, sequence reads were collapsed and filtered. For each sample, productive Simpson clonality was calculated by taking the square root of Simpson's diversity index across productive rearrangements. Not all clones reach the TCRdb copy of this immuneACCESS table, which keeps in-frame sequences only. Checked studies attribute under half of the gap to unresolved V genes and leave the rest unexplained. V and J calls and clone size are given by that table; D and trimming were obtained from the DNA. The sample data list roughly 200,000 clones, and just under 90% of these were observed just once. The ten largest account for 3% to 4% of the sample.

In the prospective study, participants were roughly 18 to 95 years old, resided in 20 to 30 geographic areas of the United States, and were enrolled through a virtual design. Cohort assignment in the prospective study relied on participant-reported clinical history from a screening survey and a study questionnaire. In the prospective study, mobile phlebotomists collected whole blood, serum and a nasopharyngeal or oropharyngeal swab from each participant. Prospective study participants could optionally give additional blood draws and questionnaires over an approximately two-month period. Before DNA extraction, prospective study blood samples were shipped either frozen or at room temperature. With regard to this clone: Its antigen is not yet known. There are no base qualities to consult, and no much larger clone falls within one base.

The source of this sequence is a woman aged 25-40 years with acute COVID-19. This chain is built from TRBV7-2 and TRBJ2-1; 11 junctional bases match TRBD2. Sequencing was performed on PBMCs or T cells enriched from blood (not recorded which). The DNA is TGTGCCAGCAGCCAGAGACTAGCGGGGAGGGATGAGCAGTTCTTC. It encodes CASSQRLAGRDEQFF.